The 7 T cell receptor beta chains below come from one sample, sequenced in a study of blood T cells in healthy people across ages. Next came a second PCR, run for about 7 to 12 cycles, which used a sample-barcoded 5' primer along with a J-beta primer mix. MiXCR was run by TCRdb on the 5' RACE reads, yielding one entry per CDR3 protein. The sample carries about a million distinct CDR3 sequences, 51% recorded once. Sequencing was performed on blood. Receptor source: a woman in her sixties in good health.

This clonotype has just a few counts. The CDR3 nucleotides are TGTGCCAGCAGTTACCGTCCTGGGCGGCGCTCCTACGAGCAGTACTTC. Protein: CASSYRPGRRSYEQYF. J is TRBJ2-7 and V is TRBV6-5; D gene ambiguous. The CDR3 is 16 residues long. Germline V gene data show CDR1 as MNHEY and CDR2 as SVGAGI. Trimming left V 2 bases short and J 0 bases short, with 14 bases between.

The sample holds many counts of this clonotype. V gene TRBV9 combines with J gene TRBJ2-6, with no clear D. The ends were cut back, 1 base at V and 2 bases at J, with 7 bases in the middle. The CDR3 has 15 amino acids. Germline CDR1 and CDR2: SGDLS and YYNGEE. CDR3 nucleotides: TGTGCCAGCAGCGTACTATGGGCTGGGGCCAACGTCCTGACTTTC. Amino acid sequence: CASSVLWAGANVLTF.

The chain combines TRBV5-5 with TRBJ2-5; D remains ambiguous. The CDR3 contains 13 residues. Trimming pared 6 bases from V and 1 base from J, leaving 10 bases between. Germline V gene sequence: CDR1 SGHKS, CDR2 YYEKEE (reference sequence). The CDR3 is CASTLLVQETQYF. CDR3 nucleotide sequence: TGTGCCAGCACCCTGTTAGTCCAAGAGACCCAGTACTTC.

The V call is TRBV12-3 or TRBV12-4, the J call TRBJ2-3; TRBD2 matches at 7 bases. The CDR3 runs to 13 residues. Trimming at V came to 8 bases and at J to 5 bases, leaving 7 bases not matched to a gene. Here the CDR3 DNA reads TGTGCCAGCGAAGAACCTAGCGGAGATACGCAGTATTTT. Protein: CASEEPSGDTQYF.

The chain carries TRBV20-1 and TRBJ1-1; perhaps TRBD1 as D (6 bases). The CDR3 is made up of 16 amino acids. From germline, CDR1 is DFQATT and CDR2 SNEGSKA (reference sequence). V gave up 1 base and J gave up 2 bases, with 17 bases separating them. The CDR3 protein is CSARVLTGPLNTEAFF. DNA for the CDR3: TGCAGTGCTAGAGTTCTCACAGGGCCCCTTAACACTGAAGCTTTCTTT.

The CDR3 protein is CASSSPGPTSTDTQYF. The CDR3, as DNA: TGTGCCAGCTCATCCCCGGGTCCAACTAGCACAGATACGCAGTATTTT. V and J are TRBV18 and TRBJ2-3; D not resolved. Germline V gene lookup returns CDR1 KGHSH and CDR2 LQKENI. V lost 5 bases and J 0 bases, leaving 15 bases between the germline ends. This CDR3 has 16 residues.

This chain links TRBV4-1 with TRBJ2-1, with D possibly being TRBD1 (6 bases). CDR1 MGHRA and CDR2 YSYEKL come from the germline V gene. This CDR3 is built from 16 residues. V shed 0 bases and J shed 3 bases, with 12 bases lying between them. The DNA for the CDR3 is TGCGCCAGCAGCCAAGACAACAGGGCCGACTACAATGAGCAGTTCTTC. Protein sequence: CASSQDNRADYNEQFF.